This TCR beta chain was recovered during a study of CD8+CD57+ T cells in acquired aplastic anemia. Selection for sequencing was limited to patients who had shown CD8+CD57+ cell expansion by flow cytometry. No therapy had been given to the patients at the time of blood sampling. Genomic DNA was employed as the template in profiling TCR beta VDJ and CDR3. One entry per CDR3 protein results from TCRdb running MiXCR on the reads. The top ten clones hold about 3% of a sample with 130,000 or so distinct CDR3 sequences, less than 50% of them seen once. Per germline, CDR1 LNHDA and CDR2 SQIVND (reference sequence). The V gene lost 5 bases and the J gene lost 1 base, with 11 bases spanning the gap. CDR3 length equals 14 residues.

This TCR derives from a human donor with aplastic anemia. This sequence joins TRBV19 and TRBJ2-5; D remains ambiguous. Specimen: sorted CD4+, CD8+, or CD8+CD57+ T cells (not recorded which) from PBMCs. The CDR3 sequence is CASSAFRSQETQYF. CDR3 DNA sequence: TGTGCCAGTAGTGCCTTCAGGAGCCAAGAGACCCAGTACTTC.